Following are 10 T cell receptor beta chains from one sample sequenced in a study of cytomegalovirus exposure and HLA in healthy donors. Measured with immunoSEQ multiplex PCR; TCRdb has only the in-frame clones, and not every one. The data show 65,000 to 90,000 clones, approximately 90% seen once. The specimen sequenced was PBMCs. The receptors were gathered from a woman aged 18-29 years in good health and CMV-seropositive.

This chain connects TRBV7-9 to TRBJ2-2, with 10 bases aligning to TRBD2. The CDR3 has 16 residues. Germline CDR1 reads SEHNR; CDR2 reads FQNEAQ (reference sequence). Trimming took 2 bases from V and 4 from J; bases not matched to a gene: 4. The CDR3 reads CASSLLAGDPTGELFF. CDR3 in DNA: TGTGCCAGCAGCTTACTAGCGGGAGACCCCACCGGGGAGCTGTTTTTT.

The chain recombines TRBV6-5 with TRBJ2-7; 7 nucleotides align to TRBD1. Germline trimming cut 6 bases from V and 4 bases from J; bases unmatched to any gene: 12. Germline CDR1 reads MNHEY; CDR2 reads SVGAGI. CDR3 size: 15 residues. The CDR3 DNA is TGTGCCAGCAGCGACGACTACAGGGGTTCTTACGAGCAGTACTTC. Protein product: CASSDDYRGSYEQYF.

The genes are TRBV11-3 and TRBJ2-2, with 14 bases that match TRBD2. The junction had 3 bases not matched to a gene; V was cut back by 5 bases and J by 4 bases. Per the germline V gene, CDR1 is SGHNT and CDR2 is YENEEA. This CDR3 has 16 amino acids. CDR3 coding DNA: TGTGCCAGCAGCCAGGGACTAGCGGGAGCCACCGGGGAGCTGTTTTTT. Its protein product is CASSQGLAGATGELFF.

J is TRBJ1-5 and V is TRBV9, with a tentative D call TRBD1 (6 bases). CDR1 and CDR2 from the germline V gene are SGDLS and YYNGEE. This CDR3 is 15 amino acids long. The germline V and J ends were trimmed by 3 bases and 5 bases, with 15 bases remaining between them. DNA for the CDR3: TGTGCCAGCAGCGCTGGACAGAACCGATATCAGCCCCAGCATTTT. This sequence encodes CASSAGQNRYQPQHF.

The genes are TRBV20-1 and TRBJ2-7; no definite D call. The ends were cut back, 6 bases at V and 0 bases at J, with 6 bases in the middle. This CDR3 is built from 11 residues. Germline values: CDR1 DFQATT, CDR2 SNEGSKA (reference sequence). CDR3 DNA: TGCAGTGCAACAGTCTCCTACGAGCAGTACTTC. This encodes CSATVSYEQYF.

This chain's CDR3 is CASSATGGNYGYTF. The DNA for the CDR3 is TGTGCCAGCAGCGCCACAGGGGGGAACTATGGCTACACCTTC. V is TRBV7-9 and J is TRBJ1-2, with 8 bases matching TRBD1. The CDR3 is 14 amino acids. Germline V gene data show CDR1 as SEHNR and CDR2 as FQNEAQ (reference sequence). With V trimmed by 5 bases and J by 2 bases, 4 bases remained unmatched.

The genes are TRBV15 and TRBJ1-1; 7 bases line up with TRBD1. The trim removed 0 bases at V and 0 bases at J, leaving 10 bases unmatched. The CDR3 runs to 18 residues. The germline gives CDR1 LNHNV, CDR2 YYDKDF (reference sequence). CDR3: CATSRETGLFNMNTEAFF. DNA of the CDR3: TGTGCCACCAGCAGAGAGACAGGGCTGTTTAATATGAACACTGAAGCTTTCTTT.

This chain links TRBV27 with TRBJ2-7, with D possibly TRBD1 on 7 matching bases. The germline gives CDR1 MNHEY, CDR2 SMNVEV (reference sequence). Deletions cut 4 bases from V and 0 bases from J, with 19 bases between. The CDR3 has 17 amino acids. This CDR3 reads CASSYSGVRGDSYEQYF. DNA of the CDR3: TGTGCCAGCAGTTATTCAGGGGTCAGGGGGGACTCCTACGAGCAGTACTTC.

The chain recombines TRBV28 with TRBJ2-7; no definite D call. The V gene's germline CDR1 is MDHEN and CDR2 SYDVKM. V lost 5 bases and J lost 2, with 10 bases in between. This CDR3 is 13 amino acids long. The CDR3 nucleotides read TGTGCCAGCAGTGCGGCACTTACCTACGAGCAGTACTTC. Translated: CASSAALTYEQYF.

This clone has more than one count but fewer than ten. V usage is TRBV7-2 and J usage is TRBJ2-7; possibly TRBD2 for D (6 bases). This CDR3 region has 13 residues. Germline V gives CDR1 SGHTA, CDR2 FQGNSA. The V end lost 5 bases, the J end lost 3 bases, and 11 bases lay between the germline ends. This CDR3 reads CASSPGRSYEQYF. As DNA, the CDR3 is TGTGCCAGCAGCCCAGGGAGGAGCTACGAGCAGTACTTC.